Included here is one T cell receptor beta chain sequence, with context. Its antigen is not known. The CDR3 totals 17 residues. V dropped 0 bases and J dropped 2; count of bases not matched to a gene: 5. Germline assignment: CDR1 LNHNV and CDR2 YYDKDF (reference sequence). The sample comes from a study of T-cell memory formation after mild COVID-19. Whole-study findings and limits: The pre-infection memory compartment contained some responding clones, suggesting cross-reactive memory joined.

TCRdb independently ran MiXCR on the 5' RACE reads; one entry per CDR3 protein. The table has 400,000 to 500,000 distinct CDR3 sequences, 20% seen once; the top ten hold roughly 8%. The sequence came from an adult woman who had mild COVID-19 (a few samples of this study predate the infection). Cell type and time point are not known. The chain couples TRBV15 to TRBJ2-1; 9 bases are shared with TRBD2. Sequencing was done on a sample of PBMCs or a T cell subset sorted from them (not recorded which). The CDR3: CATSRDPGGGAYNEQFF. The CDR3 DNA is TGTGCCACCAGCAGAGATCCGGGCGGGGGGGCCTACAATGAGCAGTTCTTC.